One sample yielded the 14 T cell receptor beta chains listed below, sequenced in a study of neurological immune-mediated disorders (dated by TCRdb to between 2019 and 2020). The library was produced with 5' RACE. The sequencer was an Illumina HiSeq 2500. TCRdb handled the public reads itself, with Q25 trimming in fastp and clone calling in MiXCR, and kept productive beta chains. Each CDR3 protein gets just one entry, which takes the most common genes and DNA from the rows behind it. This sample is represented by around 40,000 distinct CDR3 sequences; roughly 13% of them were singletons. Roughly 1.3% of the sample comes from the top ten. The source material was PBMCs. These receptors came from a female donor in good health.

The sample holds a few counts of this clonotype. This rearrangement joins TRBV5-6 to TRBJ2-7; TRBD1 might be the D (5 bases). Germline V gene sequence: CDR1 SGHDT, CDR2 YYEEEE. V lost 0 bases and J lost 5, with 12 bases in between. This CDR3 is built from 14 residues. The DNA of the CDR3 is TGTGCCAGCAGCTTGGTGGCAGGGCAAAACGAGCAGTACTTC. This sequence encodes CASSLVAGQNEQYF.

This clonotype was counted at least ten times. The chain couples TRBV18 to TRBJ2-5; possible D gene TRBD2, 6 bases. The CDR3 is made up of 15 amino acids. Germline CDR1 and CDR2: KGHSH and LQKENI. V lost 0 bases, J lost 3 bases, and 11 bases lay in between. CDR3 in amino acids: CASSPPALAKETQYF. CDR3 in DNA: TGTGCCAGCTCACCACCCGCACTAGCAAAAGAGACCCAGTACTTC.

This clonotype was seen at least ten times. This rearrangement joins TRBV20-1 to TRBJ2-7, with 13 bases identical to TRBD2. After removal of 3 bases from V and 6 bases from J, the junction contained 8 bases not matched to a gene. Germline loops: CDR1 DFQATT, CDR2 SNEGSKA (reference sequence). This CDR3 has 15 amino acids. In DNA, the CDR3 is TGCAGTGCTAGGGGGGGACTAGCGGGAAGAATCGAGCAGTACTTC. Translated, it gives CSARGGLAGRIEQYF.

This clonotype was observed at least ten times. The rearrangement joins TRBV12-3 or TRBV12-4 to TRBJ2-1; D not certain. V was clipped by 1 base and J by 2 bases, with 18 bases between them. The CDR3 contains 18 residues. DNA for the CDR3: TGTGCCAGCAGTTTAGTTGACTGGCTAAAGGGCGCCTACAATGAGCAGTTCTTC. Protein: CASSLVDWLKGAYNEQFF.

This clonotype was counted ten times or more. CDR3 nucleotides: TGTGCCAGCAGCTTGCGGGGAGACCGGCGCAATCAGCCCCAGCATTTT. It translates to CASSLRGDRRNQPQHF. This chain uses TRBV5-6 with TRBJ1-5, with D hard to call. Trimming removed 1 base at V and 2 bases at J, with 13 bases between. Germline V lookup: CDR1 SGHDT, CDR2 YYEEEE. This CDR3 region has 16 residues.

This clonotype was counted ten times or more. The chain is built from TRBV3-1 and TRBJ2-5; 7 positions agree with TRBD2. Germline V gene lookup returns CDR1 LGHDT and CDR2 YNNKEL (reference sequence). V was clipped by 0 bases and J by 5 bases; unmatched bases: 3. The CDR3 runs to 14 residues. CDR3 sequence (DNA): TGTGCCAGCAGCCAAGAGGGGACTACGGAGACCCAGTACTTC. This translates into CASSQEGTTETQYF.

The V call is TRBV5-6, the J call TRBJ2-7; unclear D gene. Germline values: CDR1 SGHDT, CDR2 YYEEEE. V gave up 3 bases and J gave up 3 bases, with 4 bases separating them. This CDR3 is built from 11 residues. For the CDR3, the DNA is TGTGCCAGCAGCTACAGCTACGAGCAGTACTTC. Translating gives CASSYSYEQYF.

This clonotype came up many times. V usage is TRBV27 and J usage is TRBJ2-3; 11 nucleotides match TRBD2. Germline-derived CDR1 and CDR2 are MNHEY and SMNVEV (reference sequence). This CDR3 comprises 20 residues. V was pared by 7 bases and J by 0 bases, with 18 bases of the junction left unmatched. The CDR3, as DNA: TGTGCCAGCACCCTTAGGATTAGCGGGGGGGCTTTTTCTAGCACAGATACGCAGTATTTT. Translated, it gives CASTLRISGGAFSSTDTQYF.

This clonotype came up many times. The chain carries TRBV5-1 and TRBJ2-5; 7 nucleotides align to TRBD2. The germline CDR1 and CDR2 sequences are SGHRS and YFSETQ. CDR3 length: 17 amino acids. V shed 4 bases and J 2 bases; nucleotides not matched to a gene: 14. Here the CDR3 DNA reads TGCGCCAGCAGCAGTAGCGGGTCGACTGGGATTCAAGAGACCCAGTACTTC. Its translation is CASSSSGSTGIQETQYF.

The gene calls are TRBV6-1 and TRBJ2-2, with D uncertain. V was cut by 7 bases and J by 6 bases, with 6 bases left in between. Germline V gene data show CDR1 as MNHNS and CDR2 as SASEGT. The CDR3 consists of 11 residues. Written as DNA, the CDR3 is TGTGCCAGCATTAACCCCGGGGAGCTGTTTTTT. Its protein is CASINPGELFF.

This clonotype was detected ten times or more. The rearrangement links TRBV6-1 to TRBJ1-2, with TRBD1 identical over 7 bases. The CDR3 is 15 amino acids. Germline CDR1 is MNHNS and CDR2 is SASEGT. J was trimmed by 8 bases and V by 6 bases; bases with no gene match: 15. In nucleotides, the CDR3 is TGTGCCAGCAGAGCTCTAGGGACAGTTGGAGAAGGCTACACCTTC. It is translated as CASRALGTVGEGYTF.

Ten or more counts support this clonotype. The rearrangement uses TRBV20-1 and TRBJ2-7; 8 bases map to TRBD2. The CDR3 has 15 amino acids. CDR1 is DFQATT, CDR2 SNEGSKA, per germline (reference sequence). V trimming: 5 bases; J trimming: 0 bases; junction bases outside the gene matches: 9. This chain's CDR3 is CSAQNPGGDSYEQYF. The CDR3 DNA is TGCAGTGCTCAAAACCCCGGGGGGGACTCCTACGAGCAGTACTTC.

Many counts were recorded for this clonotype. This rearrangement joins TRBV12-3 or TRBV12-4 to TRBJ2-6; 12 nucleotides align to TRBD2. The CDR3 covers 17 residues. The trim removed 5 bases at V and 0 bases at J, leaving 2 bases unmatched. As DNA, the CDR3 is TGTGCCAGCAGTAGGACTAGCGGGAACTCTGGGGCCAACGTCCTGACTTTC. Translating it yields CASSRTSGNSGANVLTF.

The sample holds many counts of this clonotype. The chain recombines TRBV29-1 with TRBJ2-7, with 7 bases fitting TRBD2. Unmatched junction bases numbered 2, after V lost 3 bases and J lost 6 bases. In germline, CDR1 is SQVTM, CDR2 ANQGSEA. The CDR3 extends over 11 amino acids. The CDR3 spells CSVEGGGEQYF. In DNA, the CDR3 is TGCAGCGTTGAGGGCGGGGGCGAGCAGTACTTC.